This T cell receptor (beta chain) was captured in a study of Graves' ophthalmopathy and Graves' hyperthyroidism. General observations from the study: Both a roughly 70% sensitivity and an approximately 72% specificity characterized the model's predictions of ophthalmopathy progression. Blood was where most expanded thyroid clonotypes above 0.001 frequency also turned up.

This clonotype has at least ten counts. Antigen: not known. Certain patients were not enrolled. These were patients with other autoimmune diseases, uncontrolled infections, pregnancy or lactation. Trimming pared 2 bases from V and 2 bases from J, leaving 10 bases between. This CDR3 is built from 14 residues. In germline, CDR1 is SGHTA, CDR2 FQGNSA. Amplification targeted the TCR beta CDR3 regions, with RNA transcripts as the source material. Second-round multiplex PCR followed a first-round RT-PCR using HTBI primers. MiXCR was run by TCRdb on the multiplex PCR reads, yielding one entry per CDR3 protein. The sample consists of 300,000 to 400,000 distinct CDR3 sequences, roughly a sixth of them appearing once.

The sequence was collected from an adult man with Graves' ophthalmopathy. Source material: peripheral blood. V is TRBV7-2 and J is TRBJ2-7; the D is unclear. CDR3 amino acids: CASSLRAKTYEQYF. Here the CDR3 DNA reads TGTGCCAGCAGCTTAAGGGCGAAGACCTACGAGCAGTACTTC.